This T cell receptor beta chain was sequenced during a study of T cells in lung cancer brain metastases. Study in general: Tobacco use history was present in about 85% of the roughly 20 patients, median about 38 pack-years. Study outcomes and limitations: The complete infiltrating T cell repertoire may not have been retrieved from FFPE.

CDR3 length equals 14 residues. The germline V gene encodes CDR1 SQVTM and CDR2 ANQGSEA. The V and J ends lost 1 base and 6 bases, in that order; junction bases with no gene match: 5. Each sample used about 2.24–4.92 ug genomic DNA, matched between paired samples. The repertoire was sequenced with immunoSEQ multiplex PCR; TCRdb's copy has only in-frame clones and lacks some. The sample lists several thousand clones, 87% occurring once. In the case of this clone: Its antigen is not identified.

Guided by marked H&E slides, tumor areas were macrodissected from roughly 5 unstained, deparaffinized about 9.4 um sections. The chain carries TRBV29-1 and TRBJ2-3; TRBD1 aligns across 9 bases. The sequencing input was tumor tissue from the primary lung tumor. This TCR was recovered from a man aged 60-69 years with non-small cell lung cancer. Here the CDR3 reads CSVEANRGLDTQYF. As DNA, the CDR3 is TGCAGCGTTGAAGCCAACAGGGGGCTCGATACGCAGTATTTT.